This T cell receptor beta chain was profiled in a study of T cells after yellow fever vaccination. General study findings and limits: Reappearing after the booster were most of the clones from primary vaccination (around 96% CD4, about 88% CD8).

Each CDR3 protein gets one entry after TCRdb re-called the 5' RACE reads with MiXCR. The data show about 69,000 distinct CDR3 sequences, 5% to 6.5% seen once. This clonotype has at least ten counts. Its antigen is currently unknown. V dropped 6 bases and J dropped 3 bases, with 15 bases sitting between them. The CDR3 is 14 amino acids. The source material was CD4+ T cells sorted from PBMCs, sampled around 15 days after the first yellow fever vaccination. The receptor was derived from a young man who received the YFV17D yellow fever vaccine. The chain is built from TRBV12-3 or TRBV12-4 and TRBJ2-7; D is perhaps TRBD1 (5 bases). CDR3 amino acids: CASSPGANYYEQYF. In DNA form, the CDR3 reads TGTGCCAGCAGCCCTGGGGCAAACTACTACGAGCAGTACTTC.